A single sample is the source of the 5 T cell receptor beta chains below, sequenced in a study of blood T cells in healthy people across ages. Then a second PCR, running roughly 7 to 11 cycles, was carried out with a sample-barcoded 5' primer and a J-beta primer mix. TCRdb itself ran the 5' RACE reads through MiXCR, one entry per CDR3 protein. The sample carries around 1.1 million distinct CDR3 sequences, roughly two fifths recorded once. Sequencing was performed on blood. These receptors came from a man aged 18 to 30 in good health.

This clonotype turned up a few times. V gene TRBV7-2 combines with J gene TRBJ2-1; 11 bases line up with TRBD2. The germline V gene encodes CDR1 SGHTA and CDR2 FQGNSA. This CDR3 region has 16 residues. Losses at the gene ends were 1 base for V and 5 bases for J; bases not matched to a gene: 4. The CDR3 sequence: CASSLVASGGNNEQFF. CDR3 nucleotide sequence: TGTGCCAGCAGCTTAGTTGCTAGCGGGGGGAACAATGAGCAGTTCTTC.

In this sample, this clonotype turned up a few times. The chain recombines TRBV4-2 with TRBJ2-1; TRBD2 aligns across 10 bases. The CDR3 extends over 18 amino acids. CDR1 and CDR2 (germline): LGHNA, YNFKEQ. After removal of 1 base from V and 5 bases from J, the junction contained 11 bases not matched to a gene. The CDR3 sequence is CASSQVGLSGGADNEQFF. For the CDR3, the DNA is TGTGCCAGCAGCCAAGTCGGGCTCAGCGGGGGGGCTGACAATGAGCAGTTCTTC.

The chain recombines TRBV10-1 with TRBJ2-1; D could derive from TRBD1 or TRBD2 (5 bases each). Germline assignment: CDR1 WNHNN and CDR2 SYGVQD (reference sequence). This CDR3 contains 14 residues. Trimming shortened V by 9 bases and J by 4 bases, and 16 bases separated the two germline ends. The chain's CDR3 is CARTGTEVYNEQFF. CDR3 DNA sequence: TGCGCCAGAACCGGGACGGAGGTTTACAATGAGCAGTTCTTC.

The chain joins TRBV12-3 or TRBV12-4 to TRBJ2-7; unclear D gene. Trimming took 4 bases from V and 7 from J, leaving 26 bases between them. The CDR3 runs 17 residues. Written as DNA, the CDR3 is TGTGCCAGCAGTTCCTACCCGGGTGGTGCCAACTACAATGAGCAGTACTTC. Translated: CASSSYPGGANYNEQYF.

There are many counts of this clonotype. The rearrangement joins TRBV25-1 to TRBJ1-2, with D unresolved. Germline V CDR1 and CDR2: MGHDK, SYGVNS. The CDR3 extends over 12 amino acids. Trimming shortened V by 6 bases and J by 0 bases, and 5 bases separated the two germline ends. The CDR3 DNA sequence: TGTGCCAGCAGCGACACTAACTATGGCTACACCTTC. Its translation is CASSDTNYGYTF.